This TCR beta chain was sequenced in a study of cytomegalovirus exposure and HLA in healthy donors. The PCR made use of 60 Vbeta and 13 Jbeta primers. TCRdb's copy holds only in-frame clones and misses some; the assay was immunoSEQ multiplex PCR. The sample contains under 250,000 clones, approximately 80% of which appear only once. This TCR came from a boy under 10 years old in good health and CMV-seronegative. The specimen sequenced was PBMCs.

The chain's CDR3 is CASSPRQAGGAKGYTF. CDR3 DNA sequence: TGTGCCAGCAGCCCGCGCCAAGCTGGGGGCGCAAAGGGCTACACCTTC. The chain links TRBV5-6 to TRBJ1-2, with D possibly matching TRBD1 (6 bases). The CDR3 runs to 16 residues. The V and J ends lost 4 bases and 8 bases respectively, with 24 bases between them. Germline CDR1 and CDR2: SGHDT and YYEEEE. The entire variable domain, with the rest obtained from reference TRBV5-6 and TRBJ1-2, is as follows: DAGVTQSPTHLIKTRGQQVTLRCSPKSGHDTVSWYQQALGQGPQFIFQYYEEEERQRGNFPDRFSGHQFPNYSSELNVNALLLGDSALYLCASSPRQAGGAKGYTFGSGTRLTVV.